The 12 T cell receptor beta chains in this list originate from one sample, sequenced in a study of post-analysis software for immune sequencing data. Findings and limits, study-wide: TRBV segments more frequent in patients than in controls numbered roughly 5 and included TRBV5-6, TRBV5-1 and TRBV20-1.

Built from TCR beta cDNA, the libraries had unique molecular identifiers in them. TCRdb reprocessed the PCR reads via MiXCR and lists one record per CDR3 protein. The table shows approximately 260,000 distinct CDR3 sequences, with about 38% occurring only once. Antigen specificity for these receptors is unknown. What was sequenced was blood. These receptors originate from a girl aged 10 to 17 with multiple sclerosis.

This clonotype was found a few times. The V and J genes are TRBV18 and TRBJ1-1, with unresolved D. This CDR3 is built from 13 residues. Trimming stripped 6 bases from V and 6 bases from J, with 14 bases between. Looked up from germline, CDR1 is KGHSH and CDR2 is LQKENI. The CDR3 sequence is CASSMPALAEAFF. CDR3 in DNA: TGTGCCAGCTCTATGCCCGCGTTGGCTGAAGCTTTCTTT. The whole variable domain, filled in from reference TRBV18 and TRBJ1-1, reads NAGVMQNPRHLVRRRGQEARLRCSPMKGHSHVYWYRQLPEEGLKFMVYLQKENIIDESGMPKERFSAEFPKEGPSILRIQQVVRGDSAAYFCASSMPALAEAFFGQGTRLTVV.

This clonotype has ten or more counts. The V and J genes are TRBV3-1 and TRBJ2-1; 7 bases line up with TRBD2. The germline CDR1 and CDR2 sequences are LGHDT and YNNKEL (reference sequence). The junction had 8 bases not matched to a gene; V was cut back by 2 bases and J by 7 bases. The CDR3 totals 15 residues. This chain's CDR3 is CASSQILALGNEQFF. The CDR3 DNA reads TGTGCCAGCAGCCAAATACTAGCGCTAGGGAATGAGCAGTTCTTC.

The chain couples TRBV14 to TRBJ1-2; D perhaps matches TRBD1 (5 bases). CDR1 SGHDN and CDR2 FVKESK come from the germline V gene. CDR3 length: 13 residues. V lost 2 bases to trimming and J lost 8 bases, with 12 bases between them. CDR3 sequence: CASSQFPGRGYTF. As DNA, the CDR3 is TGTGCCAGCAGCCAATTTCCAGGGCGCGGCTACACCTTC.

The genes are TRBV6-5 and TRBJ2-1, with D perhaps TRBD2 (6 bases). Trimming removed 2 bases from V and 5 bases from J, with 16 bases in between. Germline loops: CDR1 MNHEY, CDR2 SVGAGI. This CDR3 comprises 16 residues. DNA for the CDR3: TGTGCCAGCAGTTACACGGACTATTCTCCGGACAATGAGCAGTTCTTC. Protein product: CASSYTDYSPDNEQFF.

The V gene is TRBV7-9, the J gene TRBJ2-1; no clear D gene. The germline V and J ends were trimmed by 2 bases and 14 bases, with 10 bases remaining between them. The CDR3 has 11 residues. Germline values: CDR1 SEHNR, CDR2 FQNEAQ (reference sequence). The CDR3 loop reads CASSLTAEEFF. The CDR3 DNA follows: TGTGCCAGCAGCTTAACGGCAGAGGAGTTCTTC.

This clonotype was seen many times. The rearrangement links TRBV29-1 to TRBJ2-3; 12 bases match TRBD2. CDR1 is SQVTM, CDR2 ANQGSEA, per germline. J gave up 2 bases and V 5 bases, and 2 bases lay outside the gene matches. The CDR3 extends over 14 amino acids. CDR3 amino acids: CSVLAGGPTDTQYF. In DNA form, the CDR3 reads TGCAGCGTTCTAGCGGGAGGGCCCACAGATACGCAGTATTTT.

With respect to this clonotype: A much larger clonotype is one base distant, so this may be a read error. The rearrangement links TRBV4-2 to TRBJ1-1; D not resolved. This CDR3 region has 13 residues. V was shortened by 0 bases and J by 4 bases, with 6 bases between the two germline ends. Per the germline V gene, CDR1 is LGHNA and CDR2 is YNFKEQ. The CDR3 region has the DNA TGTGCCAGCAGCCAAGATCGGGGCACTGAAGCTTTCTTT. Residues: CASSQDRGTEAFF.

This clonotype was observed many times. A read error may account for a junction end that differs from germline. The chain recombines TRBV5-1 with TRBJ2-1, with 12 nucleotides matching TRBD2. There are 15 residues in the CDR3. CDR1 is SGHRS and CDR2 is YFSETQ in the germline V gene. The CDR3 region is CASSDGTSGYNEQFF. CDR3 nucleotides: TGTGCCAGCAGTGACGGGACTAGCGGGTACAATGAGCAGTTCTTC.

This chain connects TRBV7-8 to TRBJ2-5, with D perhaps being TRBD1 or TRBD2 (5 bases each). Germline V CDR1 and CDR2: SGHVS, FQNEAQ. Between the trimmed V and J ends, which lost 4 bases and 11 bases, there was a span of 20 bases. The length of the CDR3 is 14 residues. The CDR3 DNA sequence: TGTGCCAGCAGCTCACCATCCGGGACGGACCAGCAGTACTTC. Translated: CASSSPSGTDQQYF.

The V and J genes are TRBV12-3 or TRBV12-4 and TRBJ2-3; D gene unclear. V lost 0 bases, J lost 3 bases, and 7 bases lay in between. The CDR3 is 14 amino acids. The CDR3 DNA follows: TGTGCCAGCAGTTTAGCCCCACGGACAGATACGCAGTATTTT. It codes for CASSLAPRTDTQYF.

As regards this clonotype: This sequence may be a read error, since a much larger clone differs from it by one base. The J gene is TRBJ2-7, the V gene TRBV7-2; possibly TRBD2 for D (5 bases). The CDR3 runs to 14 residues. The germline CDR1 and CDR2 sequences are SGHTA and FQGNSA. The CDR3: CACSLPGNPYEQYF. The CDR3 DNA reads TGTGCCTGCAGCTTGCCCGGGAACCCCTACGAGCAGTACTTC. Drawing the rest from reference TRBV7-2 and TRBJ2-7, the complete variable domain is GAGVSQSPSNKVTEKGKDVELRCDPISGHTALYWYRQSLGQGLEFLIYFQGNSAPDKSGLPSDRFSAERTGGSVSTLTIQRTQQEDSAVYLCACSLPGNPYEQYFGPGTRLTVT.

This clonotype has just a few counts. The junction and the germline gene differ at one end; a read error may be behind it. The chain uses TRBV4-1 and TRBJ1-6; 8 bases are a match to TRBD1. CDR1 and CDR2 from the germline V gene are MGHRA and YSYEKL. This CDR3 comprises 15 residues. CDR3 nucleotides: TGCGCCAGCAGCCCGATCCCGGACAGGGCTTCACCCCCCCACTTT. As protein: CASSPIPDRASPPHF.